The T cell receptor beta chain under discussion was sequenced for a study of cytomegalovirus exposure and HLA in healthy donors. About the study: The roughly 120 validation repertoires, a later analysis reported, used the same platform as the 550 to 700 repertoires from the first cohort. General study results and limits: TCR beta chains numbering some 150 were designated cytomegalovirus-associated. A few CMV-associated chains were confirmed in vitro to be specific for CMV antigens.

Notes on this clone: Its antigen is unknown.

These donors were members of the roughly 120-subject validation cohort, a group separate from the roughly 670-subject first cohort. The assay was immunoSEQ multiplex PCR, and TCRdb's table has in-frame clones only and misses some. In the table there are 55,000 to 70,000 clones, more than 85% of which are singletons. This CDR3 contains 15 residues. Deletions cut 6 bases from V and 4 bases from J, with 18 bases between. Germline V CDR1 and CDR2: MNHNY, SVGAGI (reference sequence). The sample comprised PBMCs. This TCR derives from a woman in her late teens or twenties in good health and CMV-seronegative. The gene calls are TRBV6-6 and TRBJ1-2; tentative D call: TRBD1 (5 bases). This CDR3 is CASRNRDAGTYGYTF. CDR3 DNA: TGTGCCAGCAGAAACCGGGACGCGGGGACCTATGGCTACACCTTC.